Shown below are 23 T cell receptor beta chains from a single sample sequenced in a study of T cells in Graves' hyperthyroidism and ophthalmopathy. Amplification yielded TCR beta CDR3 regions, with RNA transcripts as the source. TCR CDR3 underwent first-round RT-PCR with the HTBI primer set. TCRdb analysed the multiplex PCR reads with MiXCR anew, one entry per CDR3 protein. Among roughly 380,000 distinct CDR3 sequences listed, approximately 13% were seen once. Sequencing was performed on blood. These receptors were collected from a woman aged 18-29 years with Graves' hyperthyroidism.

Ten or more counts support this clonotype. This chain links TRBV9 with TRBJ2-2; TRBD2 matches 9 bases. Trimming removed 0 bases from V and 7 bases from J; junction bases left unmatched: 7. This CDR3 is 16 amino acids long. CDR1 is SGDLS and CDR2 is YYNGEE in the germline V gene. The CDR3 protein is CASSVGIAGDGGELFF. For the CDR3, the DNA is TGTGCCAGCAGCGTAGGTATAGCGGGAGATGGCGGGGAGCTGTTTTTT.

This clonotype was detected ten times or more. The V and J genes are TRBV20-1 and TRBJ2-5; 9 positions match TRBD2. Germline CDR1 and CDR2: DFQATT and SNEGSKA (reference sequence). The CDR3 contains 13 residues. V was clipped by 6 bases and J by 5 bases; unmatched bases: 7. In nucleotides, the CDR3 is TGCAGTGCCATAGCGGGAGTGGGGGAGACCCAGTACTTC. As protein: CSAIAGVGETQYF.

Points on this clonotype: This could be a read error, since a much larger clone is one nucleotide away. This chain connects TRBV6-1 to TRBJ2-5; 8 bases are a match to TRBD1. Germline values: CDR1 MNHNS, CDR2 SASEGT. The CDR3 spans 15 residues. CDR3 in amino acids: CASSLAGGIQEAQYF. In DNA, the CDR3 is TGTGCCAGCAGCCTCGCAGGGGGCATACAAGAGGCCCAGTACTTC.

The J gene is TRBJ2-6, the V gene TRBV7-3; the D is unclear. Per germline, CDR1 SGHTA and CDR2 FQGTGA. The V end was cut by 5 bases, the J end by 2 bases, with 10 bases between. The CDR3 covers 15 residues. The CDR3 DNA reads TGTGCCAGCAGCCTAGGGCTTACTGGGGCCAACGTCCTGACTTTC. Translating gives CASSLGLTGANVLTF. Based on the CDR3 plus reference TRBV7-3 and TRBJ2-6, the full variable domain is GAGVSQTPSNKVTEKGKYVELRCDPISGHTALYWYRQSLGQGPEFLIYFQGTGAADDSGLPNDRFFAVRPEGSVSTLKIQRTERGDSAVYLCASSLGLTGANVLTFGAGSRLTVL.

This clonotype was counted ten times or more. The chain is built from TRBV11-2 and TRBJ2-5; D remains ambiguous. The CDR3 consists of 14 residues. V lost 2 bases, J lost 5 bases, and 12 bases lay in between. CDR1 is SGHAT and CDR2 is FQNNGV in the germline V gene. This chain's CDR3 is CASSLPLRAETQYF. CDR3 nucleotides: TGTGCCAGCAGCTTACCACTACGGGCGGAGACCCAGTACTTC.

This clonotype has ten or more counts. This sequence joins TRBV15 and TRBJ2-3; D uncertain. The V end lost 0 bases, the J end lost 5 bases, and 15 bases lay between the germline ends. CDR3 length equals 16 residues. Germline lookup yields CDR1 LNHNV and CDR2 YYDKDF (reference sequence). CDR3 sequence (DNA): TGTGCCACCAGCAGAGATAGGACCCCAAGAGGAGATACGCAGTATTTT. Protein: CATSRDRTPRGDTQYF.

This clonotype was counted ten times or more. The chain recombines TRBV7-9 with TRBJ2-1; 8 positions match TRBD2. Germline loops: CDR1 SEHNR, CDR2 FQNEAQ (reference sequence). The CDR3 runs 16 residues. Trimming took 0 bases from V and 8 from J; bases not matched to a gene: 9. For the CDR3, the DNA is TGTGCCAGCAGCTTAGCGCTGGCGGGAGGTTTGGATGAGCAGTTCTTC. It translates to CASSLALAGGLDEQFF.

This clonotype was recorded many times. V and J are TRBV28 and TRBJ1-3; no firm D call. V shed 2 bases and J shed 7 bases, with 15 bases lying between them. The CDR3 is 15 residues long. Per germline, CDR1 MDHEN and CDR2 SYDVKM. This CDR3 is CASSLGTTYYNTIYF. CDR3 in DNA: TGTGCCAGCAGTTTAGGAACAACTTACTATAACACCATATATTTT.

The chain is built from TRBV20-1 and TRBJ1-4, with D unresolved. The V gene lost 0 bases and the J gene lost 5 bases, with 7 bases spanning the gap. The CDR3 has 13 amino acids. CDR1 and CDR2 (germline): DFQATT, SNEGSKA (reference sequence). The CDR3 DNA reads TGCAGTGCTAGAGATTGGATAAATGAAAAACTGTTTTTT. Amino acid sequence: CSARDWINEKLFF.

This chain links TRBV6-2 or TRBV6-3 with TRBJ1-2, with 9 bases matching TRBD1. This CDR3 comprises 12 residues. Germline V gene data show CDR1 as MNHEY and CDR2 as SVGEGT. V dropped 10 bases and J dropped 6; count of bases not matched to a gene: 6. The CDR3 DNA sequence: TGTGCCACGACGACAGGGGGTCATGGCTACACCTTC. Translating gives CATTTGGHGYTF.

Ten or more counts support this clonotype. The chain joins TRBV28 to TRBJ1-1, with D maybe TRBD1 (6 bases). The CDR3 runs to 14 residues. Trimming stripped 6 bases from V and 6 bases from J, with 17 bases between. Germline values: CDR1 MDHEN, CDR2 SYDVKM. CDR3 residues: CASSGTGLKAEAFF. For the CDR3, the DNA is TGTGCCAGCAGCGGCACAGGGTTGAAGGCTGAAGCTTTCTTT.

There are many counts of this clonotype. The chain couples TRBV27 to TRBJ2-7; TRBD2 aligns across 12 bases. From germline, CDR1 is MNHEY and CDR2 SMNVEV (reference sequence). This CDR3 spans 14 amino acids. With V trimmed by 6 bases and J by 0 bases, 0 bases remained unmatched. The CDR3 reads CASRTSGGSYEQYF. The CDR3 DNA follows: TGTGCCAGCAGGACTAGCGGGGGCTCCTACGAGCAGTACTTC.

The V call is TRBV9, the J call TRBJ2-1; TRBD1 is a possible D gene (5 bases). CDR1 is SGDLS, CDR2 YYNGEE, per germline. CDR3 length: 13 residues. Trimming removed 1 base from V and 9 bases from J, with 11 bases in between. The CDR3 DNA reads TGTGCCAGCAGCGTAACAGGTCTCTCTGAGCAGTTCTTC. This sequence encodes CASSVTGLSEQFF. The whole variable domain, filled in from reference TRBV9 and TRBJ2-1, reads DSGVTQTPKHLITATGQRVTLRCSPRSGDLSVYWYQQSLDQGLQFLIQYYNGEERAKGNILERFSAQQFPDLHSELNLSSLELGDSALYFCASSVTGLSEQFFGPGTRLTVL.

This clonotype was found a few times. This sequence may be a read error, since a much larger clone differs from it by one base. The chain joins TRBV28 to TRBJ1-5; D call uncertain. In germline, CDR1 is MDHEN, CDR2 SYDVKM. The CDR3 consists of 14 residues. The V and J ends lost 3 bases and 0 bases respectively, with 6 bases between them. The CDR3 region has the DNA TGTGCCAGCAGTTTTTTTAATAGCAATCAGCCCCAGCATTTT. This translates into CASSFFNSNQPQHF. Complete variable domain (other parts from reference TRBV28 and TRBJ1-5): DVKVTQSSRYLVKRTGEKVFLECVQDMDHENMFWYRQDPGLGLRLIYFSYDVKMKEKGDIPEGYSVSREKKERFSLILESASTNQTSMYLCASSFFNSNQPQHFGDGTRLSIL.

Written as DNA, the CDR3 is TGTGCCAGCAGTGAAGAACCGGGGCCGCAGTACTTC. Its translation is CASSEEPGPQYF. The chain couples TRBV6-1 to TRBJ2-7; either TRBD1 or TRBD2 may supply D (5 bases each). Trimming shortened V by 1 base and J by 9 bases, and 10 bases separated the two germline ends. The germline V gene encodes CDR1 MNHNS and CDR2 SASEGT. CDR3 size: 12 residues.

In its sample, this clonotype was seen many times. The gene calls are TRBV6-1 and TRBJ2-7; D gene ambiguous. Germline lookup yields CDR1 MNHNS and CDR2 SASEGT. CDR3 length: 15 amino acids. The ends were cut back, 1 base at V and 4 bases at J, with 14 bases in the middle. CDR3 sequence (DNA): TGTGCCAGCAGTGAAGGAGTCTACCCCTCATACGAGCAGTACTTC. This gives the protein CASSEGVYPSYEQYF.

This clonotype has more than one count but fewer than ten. The chain recombines TRBV25-1 with TRBJ2-5; D is ambiguous. This CDR3 comprises 15 residues. Germline-derived CDR1 and CDR2 are MGHDK and SYGVNS. Trimming took off 6 bases at V and 5 bases at J, with 19 bases between the two ends. The DNA of the CDR3 is TGTGCCAGCAGATTATCCGGGTCCTCCGGGGAGACCCAGTACTTC. It translates to CASRLSGSSGETQYF.

This clonotype occurred a few times. J is TRBJ1-4 and V is TRBV20-1; no reliable D call. The CDR3 has 14 residues. Trimming removed 0 bases at V and 8 bases at J, with 13 bases between. The germline V gene encodes CDR1 DFQATT and CDR2 SNEGSKA (reference sequence). CDR3: CSARDLGREEKLFF. The CDR3 DNA follows: TGCAGTGCTAGAGATTTGGGGAGGGAGGAAAAACTGTTTTTT.

A few counts support this clonotype. The chain recombines TRBV28 with TRBJ1-6; the D is unclear. Germline V CDR1 and CDR2: MDHEN, SYDVKM. CDR3 length equals 10 residues. Trimming took off 6 bases at V and 8 bases at J, with 2 bases between the two ends. The CDR3 region is CASRHSPLHF. The CDR3 DNA reads TGTGCCAGCAGACATTCACCCCTCCACTTT.

This clonotype was seen a handful of times. The V and J genes are TRBV15 and TRBJ1-2; no firm D call. In germline, CDR1 is LNHNV, CDR2 YYDKDF (reference sequence). There are 14 residues in the CDR3. The V gene lost 0 bases and the J gene lost 7 bases, with 12 bases spanning the gap. The CDR3 coding sequence is TGTGCCACCAGCAGAGATATAACGGGGAGTGGCTACACCTTC. Encoded protein: CATSRDITGSGYTF. Filled out from reference TRBV15 and TRBJ1-2, the complete variable domain reads DAMVIQNPRYQVTQFGKPVTLSCSQTLNHNVMYWYQQKSSQAPKLLFHYYDKDFNNEADTPDNFQSRRPNTSFCFLDIRSPGLGDTAMYLCATSRDITGSGYTFGSGTRLTVV.

Ten or more counts support this clonotype. The chain employs TRBV20-1 and TRBJ1-1; the match to TRBD1 covers 8 bases. After removal of 6 bases from V and 1 base from J, the junction contained 10 bases not matched to a gene. Germline CDR1 is DFQATT and CDR2 is SNEGSKA (reference sequence). This CDR3 comprises 15 residues. The CDR3 loop reads CSADGSGGGNTEAFF. The CDR3 nucleotides read TGCAGTGCAGATGGGTCAGGGGGCGGGAACACTGAAGCTTTCTTT.

The J gene is TRBJ2-3, the V gene TRBV20-1; 11 bases match TRBD2. The ends lost 0 bases at V and 3 bases at J; junction bases unmatched: 8. This CDR3 is 17 amino acids long. The V gene's germline CDR1 is DFQATT and CDR2 SNEGSKA (reference sequence). The CDR3 DNA sequence: TGCAGTGCTAGAGAAACTTTAGCGGGAGGGCCAACAGATACGCAGTATTTT. It yields the protein CSARETLAGGPTDTQYF.

The J gene is TRBJ2-5, the V gene TRBV9; 11 bases match TRBD2. Germline lookup yields CDR1 SGDLS and CDR2 YYNGEE. The CDR3 consists of 16 residues. Losses at the gene ends were 0 bases for V and 5 bases for J; bases not matched to a gene: 6. In nucleotides, the CDR3 is TGTGCCAGCAGCGTAGTCGGTAGCGGGAGGGTGGAGACCCAGTACTTC. It is translated as CASSVVGSGRVETQYF.